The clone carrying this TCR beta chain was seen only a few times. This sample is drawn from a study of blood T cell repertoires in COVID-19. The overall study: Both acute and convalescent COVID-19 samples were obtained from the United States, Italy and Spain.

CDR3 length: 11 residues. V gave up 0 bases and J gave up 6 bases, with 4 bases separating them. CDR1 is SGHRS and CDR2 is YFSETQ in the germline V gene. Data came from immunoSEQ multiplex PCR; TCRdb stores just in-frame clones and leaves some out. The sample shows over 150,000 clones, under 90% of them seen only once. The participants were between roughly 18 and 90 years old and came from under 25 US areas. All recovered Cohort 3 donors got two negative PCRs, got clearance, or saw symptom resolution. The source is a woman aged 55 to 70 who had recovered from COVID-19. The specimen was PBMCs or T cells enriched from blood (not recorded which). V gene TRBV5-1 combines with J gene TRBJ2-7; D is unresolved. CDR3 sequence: CASSLGAEQYF. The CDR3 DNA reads TGCGCCAGCAGCTTGGGGGCCGAGCAGTACTTC.